The rows below give T cell receptor beta chains drawn from one sample of a study of shared clonotypes between healthy human individuals. Here immunoSEQ multiplex PCR was the method, and the copy in TCRdb shows in-frame clones only, minus some. The sample has about 490,000 clones, roughly 85% seen once; the top ten hold about 12%. Sequenced input: PBMCs. Every receptor here comes from a woman aged 40-49 years in good health. Some clones in this sample may be carry-over from other donors' samples. The CDR3 runs from the conserved cysteine through the conserved F or W. The order of the fields is D gene, clone size, V gene, J gene, CDR3 protein, CDR3 DNA. The D gene is left open where the match is weak. Clone size is stated in some rows and not others, as once, few, many or a class when expanded.

.	.	TRBV7-8	TRBJ1-4	CASSLGTEKLFF	TGTGCCAGCAGCTTAGGGACGGAAAAACTGTTTTTT
.	.	TRBV5-1	TRBJ1-5	CASAPLNTANQPQHF	TGCGCCAGCGCCCCGTTAAACACGGCCAATCAGCCCCAGCATTTT
.	.	TRBV9	TRBJ2-7	CASSVGGGAAYEQYF	TGTGCCAGCAGCGTAGGGGGCGGGGCCGCCTACGAGCAGTACTTC
TRBD1	.	TRBV11-1	TRBJ2-5	CASSRQGLQETQYF	TGTGCCAGCAGCCGACAGGGGCTACAAGAGACCCAGTACTTC
TRBD2	.	TRBV5-1	TRBJ2-1	CASSLVSGRIGEQFF	TGCGCCAGCAGCTTGGTTAGCGGGAGGATTGGGGAGCAGTTCTTC
.	.	TRBV15	TRBJ1-2	CATSSHLGAWYGYTF	TGTGCCACCAGCAGCCACCTCGGGGCTTGGTATGGCTACACCTTC
TRBD1	many	TRBV6-5	TRBJ2-5	CASRETVGQQETQYF	TGTGCCAGCAGAGAGACCGTGGGACAGCAAGAGACCCAGTACTTC
.	.	TRBV6-5	TRBJ1-2	CASSYSRGYGYTF	TGTGCCAGCAGTTACTCGAGGGGCTATGGCTACACCTTC
.	few	TRBV10-3	TRBJ2-5	CAISSPGAETQYF	TGTGCCATCAGTTCCCCAGGGGCGGAGACCCAGTACTTC
TRBD1	.	TRBV27	TRBJ1-1	CASSPITGGTEAFF	TGTGCCAGCAGTCCTATAACAGGGGGCACTGAAGCTTTCTTT
.	.	TRBV19	TRBJ2-1	CASSIDTRDRNEQFF	TGTGCCAGTAGTATAGACACCCGCGACAGAAATGAGCAGTTCTTC
.	once	TRBV15	TRBJ1-4	CATSRDGAQFEKLFF	TGTGCCACCAGCAGAGATGGGGCCCAATTTGAAAAACTGTTTTTT
.	.	TRBV6-1	TRBJ2-1	CACAWGYNEQFF	TGTGCCTGCGCGTGGGGATACAATGAGCAGTTCTTC
TRBD2	.	TRBV7-2	TRBJ2-1	CASSPQRGGYNEQFF	TGTGCCAGCAGCCCTCAGCGGGGTGGTTACAATGAGCAGTTCTTC
TRBD1	.	TRBV9	TRBJ2-2	CASSARGLNTGELFF	TGTGCCAGCAGCGCCAGGGGGCTCAACACCGGGGAGCTGTTTTTT
.	.	TRBV18	TRBJ2-2	CASSPPGPYNTGELFF	TGTGCCAGCTCACCCCCGGGTCCCTACAACACCGGGGAGCTGTTTTTT
.	few	TRBV19	TRBJ1-5	CASTLTDGPNQPQHF	TGTGCCAGTACCTTAACCGACGGACCCAATCAGCCCCAGCATTTT
TRBD1	.	TRBV5-6	TRBJ1-2	CASSPRGGQRRYGYTF	TGTGCCAGCAGCCCAAGGGGGGGACAGCGACGCTATGGCTACACCTTC
.	.	TRBV6-1	TRBJ1-5	CAIIRQVGNQPQHF	TGTGCCATCATAAGGCAGGTAGGCAATCAGCCCCAGCATTTT
.	.	TRBV4-3	TRBJ1-1	CASSQLVGGNTEAFF	TGCGCCAGCAGCCAACTTGTGGGGGGGAACACTGAAGCTTTCTTT
.	few	TRBV5-1	TRBJ2-2	CASSLGSQGTGELFF	TGCGCCAGCAGCTTGGGGAGCCAGGGCACCGGGGAGCTGTTTTTT
.	.	TRBV30	TRBJ1-1	CAWSVKTPGGEAFF	TGTGCCTGGAGTGTAAAAACACCGGGCGGTGAAGCTTTCTTT
.	few	TRBV2	TRBJ1-4	CASRQQRGANEKLFF	TGTGCCAGCAGACAACAGCGGGGCGCTAATGAAAAACTGTTTTTT
.	.	TRBV5-1	TRBJ2-6	CASSLKGHLSGANVLTF	TGCGCCAGCAGCTTGAAGGGACATCTCTCTGGGGCCAACGTCCTGACTTTC
TRBD1	.	TRBV11-3	TRBJ2-7	CASSSTTGGANEQYF	TGTGCCAGCAGCTCAACGACAGGGGGCGCGAACGAGCAGTACTTC
.	.	TRBV11-3	TRBJ1-1	CASSLSANTEAFF	TGTGCCAGCAGCTTATCAGCGAACACTGAAGCTTTCTTT
.	.	TRBV4-2	TRBJ2-1	CASSQDIEVAAYNEQFF	TGTGCCAGCAGCCAAGATATCGAAGTAGCGGCTTACAATGAGCAGTTCTTC
.	.	TRBV6-1	TRBJ2-1	CASTPSRTYNEQFF	TGTGCCAGCACTCCCAGCAGAACCTACAATGAGCAGTTCTTC
TRBD2	.	TRBV10-3	TRBJ2-1	CAISEVLAGENEQFF	TGTGCCATCAGTGAGGTCCTAGCGGGAGAAAATGAGCAGTTCTTC
.	.	TRBV9	TRBJ2-7	CASSTRRDAYEQYF	TGTGCCAGCAGCACTCGCCGGGACGCCTACGAGCAGTACTTC
TRBD2	.	TRBV2	TRBJ2-3	CASSASGIRTDTQYF	TGTGCCAGCAGTGCTAGCGGGATTCGCACAGATACGCAGTATTTT
.	many	TRBV14	TRBJ1-2	CASSQGGNYGYTF	TGTGCCAGCAGCCAAGGGGGCAACTATGGCTACACCTTC
.	once	TRBV27	TRBJ2-5	CASSSITKETQYF	TGTGCCAGCAGTTCAATAACCAAAGAGACCCAGTACTTC
.	.	TRBV5-5	TRBJ1-1	CASYRQFMNTEAFF	TGTGCCAGCTATCGACAGTTTATGAACACTGAAGCTTTCTTT
.	.	TRBV6-5	TRBJ2-7	CASSYSNPPYEQYF	TGTGCCAGCAGTTACTCGAACCCCCCCTACGAGCAGTACTTC
.	.	TRBV27	TRBJ1-5	CASSSGDQPQHF	TGTGCCAGCAGTTCGGGCGATCAGCCCCAGCATTTT
.	once	TRBV7-9	TRBJ1-5	CASSFGRDQPQHF	TGTGCCAGCAGCTTTGGCCGGGATCAGCCCCAGCATTTT
TRBD1	.	TRBV19	TRBJ1-5	CASLQGGDQPQHF	TGTGCCAGTTTACAGGGGGGTGATCAGCCCCAGCATTTT
.	.	TRBV5-8	TRBJ1-2	CASSLVVVRGNGYTF	TGTGCCAGCAGCTTGGTGGTGGTGCGGGGGAACGGCTACACCTTC
.	.	TRBV5-1	TRBJ2-3	CASSLTTDTQYF	TGCGCCAGCAGCTTGACGACAGATACGCAGTATTTT
.	.	TRBV2	TRBJ1-3	CASSGGVHSGNTIYF	TGTGCCAGCAGTGGTGGGGTTCACTCTGGAAACACCATATATTTT
TRBD1	.	TRBV18	TRBJ2-6	CASSPGGTGRAGANVLTF	TGTGCCAGCTCACCAGGTGGGACAGGGAGAGCTGGGGCCAACGTCCTGACTTTC
TRBD1	many	TRBV10-1	TRBJ2-2	CASQTGGGGELFF	TGCGCCAGCCAGACAGGGGGCGGCGGGGAGCTGTTTTTT
.	.	TRBV29-1	TRBJ1-2	CSVFDSDNYGYTF	TGCAGCGTTTTCGACAGTGATAACTATGGCTACACCTTC
TRBD1	once	TRBV27	TRBJ1-2	CASSFQGVNYGYTF	TGTGCCAGCAGTTTTCAGGGGGTTAACTATGGCTACACCTTC